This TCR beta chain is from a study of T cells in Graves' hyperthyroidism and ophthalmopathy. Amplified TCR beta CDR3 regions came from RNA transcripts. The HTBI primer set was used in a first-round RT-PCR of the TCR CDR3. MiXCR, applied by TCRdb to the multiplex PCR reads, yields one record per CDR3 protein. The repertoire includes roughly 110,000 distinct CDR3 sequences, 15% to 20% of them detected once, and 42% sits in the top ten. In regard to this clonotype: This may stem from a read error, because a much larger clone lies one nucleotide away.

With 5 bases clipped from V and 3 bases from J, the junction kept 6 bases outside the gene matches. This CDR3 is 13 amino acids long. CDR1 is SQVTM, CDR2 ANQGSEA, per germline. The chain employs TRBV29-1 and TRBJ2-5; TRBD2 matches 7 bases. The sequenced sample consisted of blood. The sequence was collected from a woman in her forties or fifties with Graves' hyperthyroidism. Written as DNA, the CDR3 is TGCAGCGTTAGCGGGATAGGGAAAGAGACCCAGTACTTC. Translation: CSVSGIGKETQYF.